The next 17 T cell receptor beta chains were all read from a single sample in a study of blood T cell repertoires in COVID-19 (dated by TCRdb to about 2020). The library came from the immunoSEQ multiplex PCR assay. TCRdb obtained this table from immuneACCESS and retained in-frame rearrangements with V and J assigned. These tables miss some clones; where compared with another copy, unresolved V genes account for less than half of the shortfall, and the remainder is unexplained. The table for this sample lists about 160,000 clones; 85% of them were counted only once. About 3.3% of the sample comes from the top ten. The specimen sequenced was peripheral blood. Receptors were obtained from a human donor with acute or convalescent COVID-19. The donor label of this sample is uncertain.

This chain connects TRBV24-1 to TRBJ2-3; 11 nucleotides line up with TRBD2. The V gene end was trimmed by 3 bases and the J gene end by 6 bases; junction bases not matched to a gene: 10. This CDR3 has 17 residues. Germline lookup yields CDR1 KGHDR and CDR2 SFDVKD. Here the CDR3 reads CATSDPGLAGGKDTQYF. The CDR3 DNA follows: TGTGCCACCAGTGATCCAGGACTAGCGGGTGGGAAGGATACGCAGTATTTT.

This rearrangement joins TRBV3-1 (or the pseudogene TRBV3-2) to TRBJ1-4; TRBD1 agrees at 9 bases. Germline trimming cut 4 bases from V and 7 bases from J; bases unmatched to any gene: 7. Germline V lookup: CDR1 LGHDT, CDR2 YNNKEL (reference sequence). The length of the CDR3 is 15 residues. CDR3 residues: CASSRVDRGFEKLFF. CDR3 sequence (DNA): TGTGCCAGCAGCCGAGTGGACAGGGGATTTGAAAAACTGTTTTTT.

V and J are TRBV7-9 and TRBJ2-1; 7 bases line up with TRBD2. In germline, CDR1 is SEHNR, CDR2 FQNEAQ (reference sequence). The CDR3 contains 15 residues. Trimming took 1 base from V and 7 from J; bases not matched to a gene: 7. The CDR3 coding sequence is TGTGCCAGCAGCTTAGGGTCCTCGGGGGGAAATGAGCAGTTCTTC. It yields the protein CASSLGSSGGNEQFF.

V and J are TRBV7-9 and TRBJ1-1; 8 bases are shared with TRBD1. J was trimmed by 11 bases and V by 2 bases; bases with no gene match: 10. CDR1 and CDR2 from the germline V gene are SEHNR and FQNEAQ (reference sequence). The CDR3 is made up of 14 amino acids. The DNA for the CDR3 is TGTGCCAGCAGCTTACAGGGGGCGACTGTTGAGGCTTTCTTT. Translation gives CASSLQGATVEAFF.

The chain uses TRBV15 and TRBJ2-5; the match to TRBD2 covers 10 bases. This CDR3 region has 19 residues. Germline CDR1 and CDR2: LNHNV and YYDKDF (reference sequence). The ends lost 4 bases at V and 4 bases at J; junction bases unmatched: 18. The CDR3 nucleotides read TGTGCCACCAGCACTAGGCCCCCCCCTCCAGCGGGGGGGGTAGAGACCCAGTACTTC. The encoded protein is CATSTRPPPPAGGVETQYF.

The gene calls are TRBV9 and TRBJ1-2; D unclear. This CDR3 region has 15 residues. Germline CDR1 and CDR2: SGDLS and YYNGEE. The V and J ends lost 4 bases and 4 bases respectively, with 17 bases between them. CDR3 region: CASSLTGSKVYGYTF. The CDR3 DNA reads TGTGCCAGCAGCTTAACCGGGTCGAAAGTCTATGGCTACACCTTC.

The V gene is TRBV5-1, the J gene TRBJ2-3; TRBD2 matches at 11 bases. Trimming at V came to 0 bases and at J to 0 bases, leaving 6 bases not matched to a gene. The germline gives CDR1 SGHRS, CDR2 YFSETQ. CDR3 length: 18 residues. The DNA for the CDR3 is TGCGCCAGCAGCTTGGGAAGGCTAGCGGGGGGCAGCACAGATACGCAGTATTTT. As protein: CASSLGRLAGGSTDTQYF. The variable domain in full, with the rest retrieved from reference TRBV5-1 and TRBJ2-3, is KAGVTQTPRYLIKTRGQQVTLSCSPISGHRSVSWYQQTPGQGLQFLFEYFSETQRNKGNFPGRFSGRQFSNSRSEMNVSTLELGDSALYLCASSLGRLAGGSTDTQYFGPGTRLTVL.

The gene calls are TRBV10-3 and TRBJ1-6; possibly TRBD1 for D (5 bases). This CDR3 is 15 amino acids long. V dropped 6 bases and J dropped 0 bases, with 9 bases sitting between them. Germline CDR1 is ENHRY and CDR2 is SYGVKD. CDR3 DNA sequence: TGTGCCATCAGGGGGCAGAGCTCCTATAATTCACCCCTCCACTTT. Amino acids: CAIRGQSSYNSPLHF.

This chain uses TRBV5-6 with TRBJ1-5; D ambiguous. This CDR3 has 12 amino acids. The germline V and J ends were trimmed by 1 base and 5 bases, with 4 bases remaining between them. Germline CDR1 is SGHDT and CDR2 is YYEEEE. This chain's CDR3 is CASSLFDQPQHF. The DNA for the CDR3 is TGTGCCAGCAGCTTGTTCGATCAGCCCCAGCATTTT.

The chain uses TRBV30 and TRBJ2-2; 12 positions agree with TRBD2. CDR1 and CDR2 from the germline V gene are GTSNPN and SVGIG (reference sequence). V shed 4 bases and J 7 bases; nucleotides not matched to a gene: 7. The CDR3 spans 15 residues. The CDR3, as DNA: TGTGCCTGGAAAGGACTAGCGGGGCCGAACGGGGAGCTGTTTTTT. Amino acids: CAWKGLAGPNGELFF.

The J gene is TRBJ2-2, the V gene TRBV10-1; no reliable D call. The CDR3 covers 14 residues. Looked up from germline, CDR1 is WNHNN and CDR2 is SYGVQD (reference sequence). The V end was cut by 3 bases, the J end by 4 bases, with 9 bases between. CDR3 residues: CASSEPGITGELFF. CDR3 DNA: TGCGCCAGCAGTGAACCAGGAATCACCGGGGAGCTGTTTTTT.

CDR3 residues: CASSQVPGSKSSYNSPLHF. For the CDR3, the DNA is TGTGCCAGCAGCCAAGTTCCAGGGTCTAAGAGCTCCTATAATTCACCCCTCCACTTT. This sequence joins TRBV3-1 (or the pseudogene TRBV3-2) and TRBJ1-6; D may be TRBD1 (5 bases). Deletions cut 1 base from V and 0 bases from J, with 16 bases between. In germline, CDR1 is LGHDT, CDR2 YNNKEL (reference sequence). The CDR3 is 19 amino acids.

The CDR3 is CASSRQGSSSPLHF. DNA for the CDR3: TGTGCCAGCTCACGTCAGGGGTCGAGTTCACCCCTCCACTTT. This rearrangement joins TRBV18 to TRBJ1-6, with D possibly being TRBD1 (6 bases). V was shortened by 4 bases and J by 9 bases, with 13 bases between the two germline ends. The CDR3 has 14 residues. Per the germline V gene, CDR1 is KGHSH and CDR2 is LQKENI.

This chain uses TRBV27 with TRBJ2-7, with 11 bases identical to TRBD2. There are 15 residues in the CDR3. Trimming cost V 4 bases and J 4 bases; bases outside gene matches: 6. Germline-derived CDR1 and CDR2 are MNHEY and SMNVEV (reference sequence). In DNA, the CDR3 is TGTGCCAGCAGTTCTCTAGCGGGGGGACCTTACGAGCAGTACTTC. It codes for CASSSLAGGPYEQYF.

This clone appeared once. This rearrangement joins TRBV5-6 to TRBJ2-5, with 9 bases identical to TRBD2. CDR3 length equals 15 residues. Germline assignment: CDR1 SGHDT and CDR2 YYEEEE. V shed 1 base and J 3 bases; nucleotides not matched to a gene: 4. Here the CDR3 reads CASSLWTSEEETQYF. The CDR3 coding sequence is TGTGCCAGCAGCTTGTGGACTAGCGAGGAAGAGACCCAGTACTTC. The full variable domain, completed using reference TRBV5-6 and TRBJ2-5, is DAGVTQSPTHLIKTRGQQVTLRCSPKSGHDTVSWYQQALGQGPQFIFQYYEEEERQRGNFPDRFSGHQFPNYSSELNVNALLLGDSALYLCASSLWTSEEETQYFGPGTRLLVL.

The rearrangement links TRBV5-4 to TRBJ1-2; TRBD1 might be the D (5 bases). This CDR3 is built from 13 residues. Germline assignment: CDR1 SGHNT and CDR2 YYREEE (reference sequence). Trimming took 5 bases from V and 8 from J, leaving 16 bases between them. The CDR3 sequence: CASSSPGPRGYTF. CDR3 DNA: TGTGCCAGCAGTTCGCCAGGGCCCCGGGGCTACACCTTC.

The V and J genes are TRBV19 and TRBJ2-3, with TRBD1 matching 9 bases. The CDR3 is made up of 17 amino acids. In germline, CDR1 is LNHDA, CDR2 SQIVND (reference sequence). V dropped 7 bases and J dropped 3; count of bases not matched to a gene: 14. The CDR3 DNA follows: TGTGCCAGTAAAGAGACTGGGACAGGGTTTATGACAGATACGCAGTATTTT. Amino acid sequence: CASKETGTGFMTDTQYF.